This TCR beta chain came from a study of T cells in Graves' hyperthyroidism and ophthalmopathy. Using RNA transcripts as the source, TCR beta CDR3 regions were amplified. The HTBI set primed first-round TCR CDR3 RT-PCR. TCRdb re-called the multiplex PCR reads through MiXCR, storing one row per CDR3 protein. The repertoire holds about 620,000 distinct CDR3 sequences, with 15% to 20% as singletons. Across 18 months, stable Graves' hyperthyroidism was marked by no progression to ophthalmopathy. PBMCs came from around 9.7 ml fresh peripheral blood. The CDR3 is made up of 15 amino acids. Trimming stripped 3 bases from V and 6 bases from J, with 15 bases between. CDR1 is SGHRS, CDR2 YFSETQ, per germline. In its sample, this clonotype was seen a few times. Antigen: not known. Findings and caveats of the study: Blood shared most expanded thyroid clonotypes above 0.001. The model anticipated ophthalmopathy a median about 6.5 months pre-onset.

This sequence joins TRBV5-1 and TRBJ1-4; D not resolved. The sample consisted of blood. This TCR derives from a woman between 25 and 40 years old with Graves' hyperthyroidism. CDR3 amino acids: CASSYAGFRDEKLFF. CDR3 nucleotides: TGCGCCAGCAGCTATGCGGGGTTTCGGGATGAAAAACTGTTTTTT.